Each of the 21 T cell receptor beta chains below was sequenced from the same sample in a study of cytomegalovirus exposure and HLA in healthy donors. The PCR employed 60 Vbeta primers together with 13 Jbeta primers. Assay: immunoSEQ multiplex PCR; the TCRdb copy retains only in-frame clones and omits some. The sample includes 150,000 to 200,000 clones, approximately 75% seen only once; the top ten take approximately 1.4%. The sequenced sample was PBMCs. The source of these receptors is a girl under 18 in good health and CMV-seronegative.

The J gene is TRBJ1-5, the V gene TRBV6-1, with a tentative D call TRBD1 (5 bases). CDR3 length: 15 amino acids. V was shortened by 11 bases and J by 2 bases, with 19 bases between the two germline ends. Germline CDR1 and CDR2: MNHNS and SASEGT. CDR3 amino acids: CACRLGPWGNQPQHF. As DNA, the CDR3 is TGTGCCTGCCGCTTGGGGCCCTGGGGCAATCAGCCCCAGCATTTT.

There are a few counts of this clone. This chain uses TRBV27 with TRBJ1-4, with D tentatively TRBD1 (6 bases). The CDR3 totals 15 residues. The V end was cut by 5 bases, the J end by 4 bases, with 14 bases between. The germline V gene encodes CDR1 MNHEY and CDR2 SMNVEV (reference sequence). The chain's CDR3 is CASSPRTAHNEKLFF. CDR3 DNA sequence: TGTGCCAGCAGTCCACGGACAGCTCATAATGAAAAACTGTTTTTT. Filled out from reference TRBV27 and TRBJ1-4, the complete variable domain reads EAQVTQNPRYLITVTGKKLTVTCSQNMNHEYMSWYRQDPGLGLRQIYYSMNVEVTDKGDVPEGYKVSRKEKRNFPLILESPSPNQTSLYFCASSPRTAHNEKLFFGSGTQLSVL.

V is TRBV29-1 and J is TRBJ2-7; D is perhaps TRBD1 (7 bases). The CDR3 runs 14 residues. Germline V gene lookup returns CDR1 SQVTM and CDR2 ANQGSEA. V lost 0 bases, J lost 3 bases, and 12 bases lay in between. Here the CDR3 DNA reads TGCAGCGTTGAAGAGGCAGGGGGGCACTACGAGCAGTACTTC. Its translation: CSVEEAGGHYEQYF.

V usage is TRBV5-4 and J usage is TRBJ2-7; 8 bases are shared with TRBD1. The junction had 4 bases not matched to a gene; V was cut back by 3 bases and J by 2 bases. Germline loops: CDR1 SGHNT, CDR2 YYREEE (reference sequence). The length of the CDR3 is 14 residues. The CDR3 DNA follows: TGTGCCAGCAGCTGGTGGACAGGGCCCTACGAGCAGTACTTC. It yields the protein CASSWWTGPYEQYF.

This clone occurred a few times. V usage is TRBV29-1 and J usage is TRBJ2-7; no reliable D call. Trimming pared 6 bases from V and 3 bases from J, leaving 18 bases between. Germline-derived CDR1 and CDR2 are SQVTM and ANQGSEA. This CDR3 spans 14 amino acids. CDR3 sequence reads: CSVTGPQTLYEQYF. CDR3 coding DNA: TGCAGCGTAACTGGGCCACAGACCCTCTACGAGCAGTACTTC.

This rearrangement joins TRBV2 to TRBJ1-1, with a weak D call TRBD1 (5 bases). Trimming stripped 2 bases from V and 3 bases from J, with 10 bases between. From germline, CDR1 is SNHLY and CDR2 FYNNEI. The CDR3 has 14 residues. The CDR3 DNA follows: TGTGCCAGCAGTGAAACCAGGGCGGACACTGAAGCTTTCTTT. Its translation: CASSETRADTEAFF.

The chain combines TRBV29-1 with TRBJ2-1, with D perhaps matching TRBD1 (6 bases). Germline V CDR1 and CDR2: SQVTM, ANQGSEA. This CDR3 is built from 17 residues. V shed 6 bases and J shed 5 bases, with 26 bases lying between them. The CDR3 region is CSVADMLQGRGDNEQFF. CDR3 bases: TGCAGCGTGGCCGACATGTTACAGGGTAGGGGAGACAATGAGCAGTTCTTC.

This sequence joins TRBV9 and TRBJ2-2; D ambiguous. Deletions cut 0 bases from V and 1 base from J, with 7 bases between. There are 15 residues in the CDR3. Germline CDR1 and CDR2: SGDLS and YYNGEE. CDR3 sequence (DNA): TGTGCCAGCAGCGTAGGTCCAGTGAACACCGGGGAGCTGTTTTTT. Protein sequence: CASSVGPVNTGELFF.

V usage is TRBV20-1 and J usage is TRBJ2-7; D possibly corresponds to TRBD2 (7 bases). Deletions cut 8 bases from V and 3 bases from J, with 11 bases between. The CDR3 is made up of 11 amino acids. Germline CDR1 reads DFQATT; CDR2 reads SNEGSKA (reference sequence). CDR3 in amino acids: CSQGGVYEQYF. The DNA for the CDR3 is TGCAGTCAAGGGGGGGTCTACGAGCAGTACTTC.

The genes are TRBV5-4 and TRBJ1-1; D is perhaps TRBD1 (6 bases). CDR3 size: 12 residues. Germline-derived CDR1 and CDR2 are SGHNT and YYREEE (reference sequence). V was clipped by 2 bases and J by 6 bases, with 8 bases between them. The CDR3 DNA is TGTGCCAGCAGCTTACAGGGTCCTGAAGCTTTCTTT. Translation: CASSLQGPEAFF. The full variable domain, its missing parts supplied by reference TRBV5-4 and TRBJ1-1, is ETGVTQSPTHLIKTRGQQVTLRCSSQSGHNTVSWYQQALGQGPQFIFQYYREEENGRGNFPPRFSGLQFPNYSSELNVNALELDDSALYLCASSLQGPEAFFGQGTRLTVV.

The chain joins TRBV21-1 to TRBJ1-5; the table's D call, TRBD1, has no DNA check behind it. TRBV21-1 corresponds to a pseudogene. The CDR3 is 15 residues long. CDR3 coding DNA: TGTGCCAGCAGCAACGGAAAACAGGCCCATCAGCCCCAGCATTTT. It codes for CASSNGKQAHQPQHF.

V gene TRBV19 combines with J gene TRBJ2-5, with D perhaps matching TRBD1 (5 bases). V gave up 3 bases and J gave up 4 bases, with 18 bases separating them. This CDR3 region has 16 residues. Looked up from germline, CDR1 is LNHDA and CDR2 is SQIVND (reference sequence). CDR3 loop: CASSMVSRAGPETQYF. The CDR3 coding sequence is TGTGCCAGTAGTATGGTATCTCGGGCAGGGCCAGAGACCCAGTACTTC.

The chain has TRBV4-1 and TRBJ1-2; TRBD1 matches at 8 bases. J was trimmed by 5 bases and V by 0 bases; bases with no gene match: 8. Germline V gene sequence: CDR1 MGHRA, CDR2 YSYEKL. The CDR3 has 16 residues. The CDR3 loop is CASSQDPGGVGYGYTF. The DNA of the CDR3 is TGCGCCAGCAGCCAAGATCCAGGGGGCGTAGGGTATGGCTACACCTTC.

The chain employs TRBV7-8 and TRBJ2-7; 8 bases are a match to TRBD2. J lost 2 bases, V lost 7 bases, and 16 bases had no gene match. Germline loops: CDR1 SGHVS, CDR2 FQNEAQ. This CDR3 is 17 amino acids long. Written as DNA, the CDR3 is TGTGCCAGCAACACAGAAAGGCGCGGGGGGCCTACCTACGAGCAGTACTTC. Its translation is CASNTERRGGPTYEQYF.

The chain has TRBV30 and TRBJ1-6; TRBD1 is a possible D gene (6 bases). The V end was cut by 3 bases, the J end by 9 bases, with 12 bases between. Looked up from germline, CDR1 is GTSNPN and CDR2 is SVGIG (reference sequence). The CDR3 has 13 amino acids. Here the CDR3 reads CAWSGQRLSPLHF. The CDR3 DNA reads TGTGCCTGGAGCGGACAGAGACTTTCACCCCTCCACTTT.

This clone was seen once. This chain connects TRBV5-1 to TRBJ1-4, with TRBD1 identical over 9 bases. The CDR3 loop spans 15 amino acids. Germline CDR1 SGHRS, CDR2 YFSETQ. The V segment lost 4 bases and the J segment 6 bases; nucleotides outside the gene matches: 7. This CDR3 is CASSVTGGRDEKLFF. The CDR3 region has the DNA TGCGCCAGCAGCGTGACAGGGGGAAGGGATGAAAAACTGTTTTTT. Together with reference TRBV5-1 and TRBJ1-4, the CDR3 gives the full variable domain: KAGVTQTPRYLIKTRGQQVTLSCSPISGHRSVSWYQQTPGQGLQFLFEYFSETQRNKGNFPGRFSGRQFSNSRSEMNVSTLELGDSALYLCASSVTGGRDEKLFFGSGTQLSVL.

This clone was counted a single time. The V call is TRBV7-8, the J call TRBJ1-5; the match to TRBD1 covers 9 bases. V shed 1 base and J 5 bases; nucleotides not matched to a gene: 3. Germline CDR1 reads SGHVS; CDR2 reads FQNEAQ. CDR3 length equals 15 residues. This chain's CDR3 is CASSLVGTGHQPQHF. In DNA form, the CDR3 reads TGTGCCAGCAGCTTAGTGGGGACAGGGCATCAGCCCCAGCATTTT. The whole variable domain, remainder taken from reference TRBV7-8 and TRBJ1-5, is GAGVSQSPRYKVAKRGQDVALRCDPISGHVSLFWYQQALGQGPEFLTYFQNEAQLDKSGLPSDRFFAERPEGSVSTLKIQRTQQEDSAVYLCASSLVGTGHQPQHFGDGTRLSIL.

In DNA form, the CDR3 reads TGTGCCAGCTCCCTCAGTGGTGGTACTGAAGCTTTCTTT. Its protein product is CASSLSGGTEAFF. The rearrangement uses TRBV18 and TRBJ1-1; D remains unclear. The CDR3 loop spans 13 amino acids. Trimming stripped 6 bases from V and 5 bases from J, with 13 bases between. Germline loops: CDR1 KGHSH, CDR2 LQKENI.

This chain uses TRBV28 with TRBJ1-2, with unresolved D. V was pared by 2 bases and J by 4 bases, with 8 bases between. This CDR3 has 13 residues. The germline gives CDR1 MDHEN, CDR2 SYDVKM. The CDR3 loop is CASSLGHLYGYTF. In nucleotides, the CDR3 is TGTGCCAGCAGTTTAGGCCACCTCTATGGCTACACCTTC.

This chain joins TRBV28 and TRBJ1-1; D remains ambiguous. This CDR3 is 13 amino acids long. V was clipped by 2 bases and J by 0 bases, with 4 bases between them. Germline-derived CDR1 and CDR2 are MDHEN and SYDVKM. The CDR3 DNA reads as TGTGCCAGCAGTTTAACAGTGAACACTGAAGCTTTCTTT. Protein product: CASSLTVNTEAFF.

The DNA of the CDR3 is TGTGCCAGCAGTGATGGGGGCGACACCGGGGAGCTGTTTTTT. Translating it yields CASSDGGDTGELFF. The chain employs TRBV6-4 and TRBJ2-2; D is perhaps TRBD1 (6 bases). V gave up 3 bases and J gave up 3 bases, with 8 bases separating them. The CDR3 is 14 amino acids. Germline V gene sequence: CDR1 MRHNA, CDR2 SNTAGT.